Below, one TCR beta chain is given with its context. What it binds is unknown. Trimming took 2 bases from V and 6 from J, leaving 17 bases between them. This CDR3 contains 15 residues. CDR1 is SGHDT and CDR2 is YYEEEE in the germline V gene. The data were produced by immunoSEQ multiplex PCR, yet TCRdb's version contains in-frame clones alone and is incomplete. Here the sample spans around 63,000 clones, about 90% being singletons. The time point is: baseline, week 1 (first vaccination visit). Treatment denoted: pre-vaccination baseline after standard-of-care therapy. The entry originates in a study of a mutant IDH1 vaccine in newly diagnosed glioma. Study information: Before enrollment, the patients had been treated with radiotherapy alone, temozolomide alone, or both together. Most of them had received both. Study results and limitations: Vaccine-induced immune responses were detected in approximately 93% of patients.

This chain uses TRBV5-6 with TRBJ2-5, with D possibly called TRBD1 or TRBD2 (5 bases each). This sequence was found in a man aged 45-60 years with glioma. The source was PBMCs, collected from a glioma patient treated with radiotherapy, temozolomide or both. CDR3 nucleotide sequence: TGTGCCAGCAGCTTTTGGGGGAGAGGGATACAGACCCAGTACTTC. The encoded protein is CASSFWGRGIQTQYF.